This T cell receptor beta chain was recorded in a study of human T cells and chemical hapten exposure. Study-level points and caveats: The number of TCRs above 1 in 1000 frequency did not change after DPC sensitization.

This CDR3 spans 17 amino acids. Germline CDR1 reads GTSNPN; CDR2 reads SVGIG (reference sequence). The junction had 10 bases not matched to a gene; V was cut back by 0 bases and J by 3 bases. TCRdb ran MiXCR on the RACE reads and lists one entry per CDR3 protein. The data show more than 150,000 distinct CDR3 sequences, with about 14% seen just once and 1.5% to 2% held by the top ten. As for time point: patch test 1, 2 weeks after DPC sensitization. The treatment: therapeutic diphenylcyclopropenone sensitization with weekly scalp DPC. Alopecia patients deemed DPC-suitable, aged 18 to 70, excluding pregnancy. This clonotype occurred a few times. Its matching antigen is unknown.

This clonotype was obtained from a woman aged 25-40 years with alopecia areata. Some clones in this sample may be carry-over from other donors' samples. Sequencing was performed on whole blood, taken in connection with sensitization to the hapten diphenylcyclopropenone (DPC). The V gene is TRBV30, the J gene TRBJ2-3, with 9 bases fitting TRBD1. CDR3 in DNA: TGTGCCTGGAGTGTACGAGTGGGGACAGGGTTGACAGATACGCAGTATTTT. The encoded protein is CAWSVRVGTGLTDTQYF.